This T cell receptor (beta chain) was sequenced during a study of cytomegalovirus exposure and HLA in healthy donors. General study points: That first-cohort TCR clusters tended to co-occur in the roughly 120 validation repertoires was found in a later analysis.

Only in-frame clones appear in the TCRdb table, and some are missing; sequencing was by immunoSEQ multiplex PCR. The sample shows roughly 71,000 clones, 94% of them seen only once. The CDR3 is 15 amino acids. Trimming stripped 7 bases from V and 0 bases from J, with 12 bases between. The germline CDR1 and CDR2 sequences are SEHNR and FQNEAQ (reference sequence). As to this clone: As yet, its antigen is unknown.

Sequenced material: PBMCs. The chain joins TRBV7-9 to TRBJ2-2; D may be TRBD2 (6 bases). This receptor was taken from a woman between 18 and 30 years old in good health and CMV-seronegative. The CDR3 sequence: CASTRRGANTGELFF. The CDR3 bases are TGTGCCAGCACGCGACGCGGGGCGAACACCGGGGAGCTGTTTTTT. Supplemented by reference TRBV7-9 and TRBJ2-2, the full variable domain reads DTGVSQNPRHKITKRGQNVTFRCDPISEHNRLYWYRQTLGQGPEFLTYFQNEAQLEKSRLLSDRFSAERPKGSFSTLEIQRTEQGDSAMYLCASTRRGANTGELFFGEGSRLTVL.